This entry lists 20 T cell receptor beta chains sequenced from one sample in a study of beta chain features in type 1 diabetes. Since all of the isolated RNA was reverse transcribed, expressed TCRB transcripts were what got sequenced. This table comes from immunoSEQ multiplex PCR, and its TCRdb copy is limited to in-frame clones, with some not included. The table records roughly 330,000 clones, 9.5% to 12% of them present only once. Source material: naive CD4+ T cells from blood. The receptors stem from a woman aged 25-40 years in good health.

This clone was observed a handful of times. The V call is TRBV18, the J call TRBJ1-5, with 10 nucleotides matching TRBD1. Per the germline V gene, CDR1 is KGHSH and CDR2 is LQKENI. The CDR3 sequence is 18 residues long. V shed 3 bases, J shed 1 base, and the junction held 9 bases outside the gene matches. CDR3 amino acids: CASSPRTGGLDSNQPQHF. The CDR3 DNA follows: TGTGCCAGCTCACCTCGGACAGGGGGACTGGACAGCAATCAGCCCCAGCATTTT.

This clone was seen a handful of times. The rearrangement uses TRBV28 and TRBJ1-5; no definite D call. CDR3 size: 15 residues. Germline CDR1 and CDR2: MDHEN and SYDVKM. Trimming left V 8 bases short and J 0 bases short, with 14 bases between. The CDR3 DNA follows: TGTGCCAGCGGAGGGCCCCTTTATAGCAATCAGCCCCAGCATTTT. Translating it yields CASGGPLYSNQPQHF.

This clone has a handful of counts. DNA of the CDR3: TGTGCCAGTAGTATCTCAGGGATCTACAATGAGCAGTTCTTC. Its translation: CASSISGIYNEQFF. The chain couples TRBV19 to TRBJ2-1; possible D gene TRBD1, 5 bases. V lost 3 bases, J lost 3 bases, and 9 bases lay in between. Germline V CDR1 and CDR2: LNHDA, SQIVND (reference sequence). CDR3 size: 14 residues.

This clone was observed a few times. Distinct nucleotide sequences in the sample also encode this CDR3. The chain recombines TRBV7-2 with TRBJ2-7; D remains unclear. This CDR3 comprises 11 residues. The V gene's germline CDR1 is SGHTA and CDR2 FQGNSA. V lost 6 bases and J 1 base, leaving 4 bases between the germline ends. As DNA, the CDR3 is TGTGCCAGCAGTCCTTCCTACGAGCAGTACTTC. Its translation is CASSPSYEQYF.

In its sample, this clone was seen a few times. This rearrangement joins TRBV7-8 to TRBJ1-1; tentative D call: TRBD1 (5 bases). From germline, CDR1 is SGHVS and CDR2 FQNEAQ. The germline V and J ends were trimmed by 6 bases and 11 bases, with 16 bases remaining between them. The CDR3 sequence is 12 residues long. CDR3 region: CASRNRGSSAFF. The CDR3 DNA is TGTGCCAGCAGGAATAGGGGATCTTCGGCTTTCTTT.

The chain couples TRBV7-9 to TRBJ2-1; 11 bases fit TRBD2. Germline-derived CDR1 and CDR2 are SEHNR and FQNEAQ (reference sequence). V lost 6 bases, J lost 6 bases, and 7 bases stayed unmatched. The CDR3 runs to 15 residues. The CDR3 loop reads CASRFSGRAGNEQFF. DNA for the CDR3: TGTGCCAGCAGATTTAGCGGGAGGGCGGGCAATGAGCAGTTCTTC.

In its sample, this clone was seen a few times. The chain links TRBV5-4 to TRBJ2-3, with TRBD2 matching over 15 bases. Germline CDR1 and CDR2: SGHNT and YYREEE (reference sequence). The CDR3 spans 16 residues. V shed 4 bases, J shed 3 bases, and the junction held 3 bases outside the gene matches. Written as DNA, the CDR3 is TGTGCCAGCAGCGTTGGGACTAGCGGGAGGACAGATACGCAGTATTTT. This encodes CASSVGTSGRTDTQYF.

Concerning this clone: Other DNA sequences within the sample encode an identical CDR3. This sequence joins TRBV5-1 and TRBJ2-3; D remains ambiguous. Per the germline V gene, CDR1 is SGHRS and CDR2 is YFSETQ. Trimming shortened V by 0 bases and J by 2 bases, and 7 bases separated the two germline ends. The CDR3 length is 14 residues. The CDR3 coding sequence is TGCGCCAGCAGCTTGGGCTTCTACACAGATACGCAGTATTTT. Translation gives CASSLGFYTDTQYF.

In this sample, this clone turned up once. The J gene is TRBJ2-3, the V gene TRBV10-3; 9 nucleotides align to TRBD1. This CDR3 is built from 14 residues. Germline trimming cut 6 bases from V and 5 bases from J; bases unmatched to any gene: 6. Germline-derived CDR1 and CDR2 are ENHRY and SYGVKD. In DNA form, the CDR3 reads TGTGCCATCAGAGAACAGGGGGCCGGAGATACGCAGTATTTT. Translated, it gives CAIREQGAGDTQYF.

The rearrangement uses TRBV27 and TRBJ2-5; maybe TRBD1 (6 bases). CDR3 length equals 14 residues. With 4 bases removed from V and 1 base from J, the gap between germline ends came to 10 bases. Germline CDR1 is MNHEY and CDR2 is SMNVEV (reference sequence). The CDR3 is CASSSWDIQETQYF. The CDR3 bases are TGTGCCAGCAGTTCCTGGGACATCCAAGAGACCCAGTACTTC.

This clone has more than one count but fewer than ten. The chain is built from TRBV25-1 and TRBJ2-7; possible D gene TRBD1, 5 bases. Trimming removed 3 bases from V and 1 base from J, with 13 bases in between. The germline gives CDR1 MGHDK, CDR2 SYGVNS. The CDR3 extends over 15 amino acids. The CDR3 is CASSDGQGFSYEQYF. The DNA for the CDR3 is TGTGCCAGCAGTGATGGCCAGGGTTTTTCCTACGAGCAGTACTTC.

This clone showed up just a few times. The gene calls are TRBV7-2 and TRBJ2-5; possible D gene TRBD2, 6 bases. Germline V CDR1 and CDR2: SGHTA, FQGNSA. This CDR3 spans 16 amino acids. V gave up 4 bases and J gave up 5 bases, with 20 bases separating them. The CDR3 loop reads CASSSTAGGWGETQYF. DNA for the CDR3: TGTGCCAGCAGCTCAACGGCCGGAGGGTGGGGCGAGACCCAGTACTTC.

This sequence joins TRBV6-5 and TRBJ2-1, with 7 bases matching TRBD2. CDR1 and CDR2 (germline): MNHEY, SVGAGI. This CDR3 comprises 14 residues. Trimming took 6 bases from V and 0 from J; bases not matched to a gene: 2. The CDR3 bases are TGTGCCAGCAGCCGGACTAGCTCCTACAATGAGCAGTTCTTC. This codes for CASSRTSSYNEQFF.

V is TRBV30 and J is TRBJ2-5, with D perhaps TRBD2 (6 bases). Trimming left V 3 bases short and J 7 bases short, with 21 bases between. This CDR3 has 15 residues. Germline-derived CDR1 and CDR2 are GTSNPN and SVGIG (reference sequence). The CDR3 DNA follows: TGTGCCTGGAGCGGGGACTTAGCGGACCGGGGGACCCAGTACTTC. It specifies CAWSGDLADRGTQYF. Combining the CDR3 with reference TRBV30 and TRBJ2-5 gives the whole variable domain SQTIHQWPATLVQPVGSPLSLECTVEGTSNPNLYWYRQAAGRGLQLLFYSVGIGQISSEVPQNLSASRPQDRQFILSSKKLLLSDSGFYLCAWSGDLADRGTQYFGPGTRLLVL.

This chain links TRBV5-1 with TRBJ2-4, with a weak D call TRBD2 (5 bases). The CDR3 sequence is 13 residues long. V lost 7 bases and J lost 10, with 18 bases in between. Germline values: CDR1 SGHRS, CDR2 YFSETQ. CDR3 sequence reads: CASPPLAERIQYF. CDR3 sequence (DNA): TGCGCCAGCCCACCCCTAGCAGAAAGGATTCAGTACTTC.

In DNA form, the CDR3 reads TGCGCCAGCAGCGAGTCAGGGGTCTTGTACGAGCAGTACTTC. It translates to CASSESGVLYEQYF. The V call is TRBV5-1, the J call TRBJ2-7, with D tentatively TRBD1 (6 bases). V was clipped by 4 bases and J by 4 bases, with 15 bases between them. Germline CDR1 and CDR2: SGHRS and YFSETQ. The CDR3 covers 14 residues.

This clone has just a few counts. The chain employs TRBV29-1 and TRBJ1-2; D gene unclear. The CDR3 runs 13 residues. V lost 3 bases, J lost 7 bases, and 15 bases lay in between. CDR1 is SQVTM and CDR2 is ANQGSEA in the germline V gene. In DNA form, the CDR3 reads TGCAGCGTTGATATCCAGTCGCGGAGTGGCTACACCTTC. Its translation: CSVDIQSRSGYTF. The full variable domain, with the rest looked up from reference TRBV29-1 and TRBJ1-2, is SAVISQKPSRDICQRGTSLTIQCQVDSQVTMMFWYRQQPGQSLTLIATANQGSEATYESGFVIDKFPISRPNLTFSTLTVSNMSPEDSSIYLCSVDIQSRSGYTFGSGTRLTVV.

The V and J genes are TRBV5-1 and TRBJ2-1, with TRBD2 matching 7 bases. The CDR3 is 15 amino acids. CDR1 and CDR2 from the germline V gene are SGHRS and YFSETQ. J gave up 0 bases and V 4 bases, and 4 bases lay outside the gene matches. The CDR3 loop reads CASSQSGISYNEQFF. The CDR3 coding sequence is TGCGCCAGCAGCCAGAGCGGGATCTCCTACAATGAGCAGTTCTTC.

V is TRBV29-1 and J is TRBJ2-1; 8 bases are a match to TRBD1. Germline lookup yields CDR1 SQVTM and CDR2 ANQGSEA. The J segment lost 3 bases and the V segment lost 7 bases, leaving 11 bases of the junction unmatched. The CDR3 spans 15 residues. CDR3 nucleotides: TGCAGCGCCAAGAAGGGACAGGCCAACTACAATGAGCAGTTCTTC. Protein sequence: CSAKKGQANYNEQFF.

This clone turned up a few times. The DNA of the CDR3 is TGTGCCAGCAGCGATGGTCCACAGGGTTCCTACGAGCAGTACTTC. This sequence encodes CASSDGPQGSYEQYF. The gene calls are TRBV5-4 and TRBJ2-7, with D perhaps TRBD1 (6 bases). V lost 4 bases and J 1 base, leaving 15 bases between the germline ends. CDR1 is SGHNT, CDR2 YYREEE, per germline (reference sequence). CDR3 length equals 15 residues.